The T cell receptor beta chain described here comes from a study of shared clonotypes between healthy human individuals. Looking at the study overall: Used for every donor were three CD4 naive, three CD4 memory, two CD8 naive and one CD8 memory plate.

Study observations and caveats: Naive subsets generally exceeded memory subsets in estimated richness.

Per germline, CDR1 MNHEY and CDR2 SMNVEV (reference sequence). This CDR3 has 13 residues. V lost 6 bases to trimming and J lost 3 bases; unmatched junction nucleotides: 2. Splitting of CD4+ cells produced CD45RA+ naive and CD45RA-negative memory subsets. Comments on this clone: What it binds is unknown.

Investigators spread the genomic DNA of each subset evenly over several immunoSEQ plates. Clones were read by immunoSEQ multiplex PCR, and TCRdb kept only the in-frame ones, dropping some. The profile shows over a million clones, roughly 96% of them singletons. The clonotype was recovered from a man aged 25 to 40 in good health. The V call is TRBV27, the J call TRBJ2-1, with TRBD1 matching over 7 bases. What was sequenced was naive CD4+ T cells sorted from blood. Subset indicated: CD45RA+ positively selected. CDR3 coding DNA: TGTGCCAGCAGCTGGGACAGCTACAATGAGCAGTTCTTC. Translation gives CASSWDSYNEQFF.